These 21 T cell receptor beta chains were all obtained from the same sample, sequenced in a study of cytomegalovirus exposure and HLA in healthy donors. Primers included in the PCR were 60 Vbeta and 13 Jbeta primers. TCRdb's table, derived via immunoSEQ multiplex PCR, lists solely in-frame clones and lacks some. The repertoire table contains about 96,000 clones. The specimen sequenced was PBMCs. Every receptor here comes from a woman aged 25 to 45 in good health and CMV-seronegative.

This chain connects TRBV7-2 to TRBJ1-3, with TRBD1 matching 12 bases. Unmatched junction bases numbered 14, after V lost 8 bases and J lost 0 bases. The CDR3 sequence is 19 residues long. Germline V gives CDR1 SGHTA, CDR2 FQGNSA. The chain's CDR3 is CASGLQGGTGGFSGNTIYF. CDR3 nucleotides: TGTGCCAGCGGCCTCCAGGGGGGGACAGGGGGCTTCTCTGGAAACACCATATATTTT.

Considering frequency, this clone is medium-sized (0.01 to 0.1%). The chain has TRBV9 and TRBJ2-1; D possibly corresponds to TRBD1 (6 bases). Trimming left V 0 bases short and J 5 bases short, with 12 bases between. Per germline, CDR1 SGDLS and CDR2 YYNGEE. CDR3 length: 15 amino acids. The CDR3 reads CASSVVGQLNNEQFF. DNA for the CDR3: TGTGCCAGCAGCGTAGTAGGACAGCTCAACAATGAGCAGTTCTTC.

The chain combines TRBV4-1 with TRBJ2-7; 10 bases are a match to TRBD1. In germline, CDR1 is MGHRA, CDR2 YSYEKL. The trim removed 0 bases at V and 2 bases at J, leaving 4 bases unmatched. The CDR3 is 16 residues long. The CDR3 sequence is CASSQDIGQGAYEQYF. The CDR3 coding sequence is TGCGCCAGCAGCCAAGATATAGGACAGGGGGCCTACGAGCAGTACTTC.

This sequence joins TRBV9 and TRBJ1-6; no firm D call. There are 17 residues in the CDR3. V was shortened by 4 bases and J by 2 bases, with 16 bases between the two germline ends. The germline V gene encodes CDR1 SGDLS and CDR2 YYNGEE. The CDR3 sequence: CASSPPAAGAYNSPLHF. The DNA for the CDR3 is TGTGCCAGCAGCCCCCCCGCGGCGGGCGCCTATAATTCACCCCTCCACTTT.

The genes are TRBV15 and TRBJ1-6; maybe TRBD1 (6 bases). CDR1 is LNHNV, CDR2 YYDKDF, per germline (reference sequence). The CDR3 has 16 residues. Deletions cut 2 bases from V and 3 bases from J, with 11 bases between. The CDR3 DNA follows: TGTGCCACCAGCAGACGGGGGGCATTCTATAATTCACCCCTCCACTTT. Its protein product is CATSRRGAFYNSPLHF.

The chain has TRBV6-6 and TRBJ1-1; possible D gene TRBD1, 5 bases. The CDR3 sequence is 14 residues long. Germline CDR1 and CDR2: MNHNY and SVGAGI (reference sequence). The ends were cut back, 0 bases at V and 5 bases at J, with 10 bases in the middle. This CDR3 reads CASSYSRGGTEAFF. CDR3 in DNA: TGTGCCAGCAGTTACTCGAGGGGAGGAACTGAAGCTTTCTTT.

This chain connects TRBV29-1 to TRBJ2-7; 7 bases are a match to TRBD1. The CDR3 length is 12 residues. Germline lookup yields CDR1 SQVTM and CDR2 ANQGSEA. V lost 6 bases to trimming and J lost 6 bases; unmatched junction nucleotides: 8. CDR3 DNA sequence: TGCAGCGTGGTGACAGGGCCCGGCGAGCAGTACTTC. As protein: CSVVTGPGEQYF.

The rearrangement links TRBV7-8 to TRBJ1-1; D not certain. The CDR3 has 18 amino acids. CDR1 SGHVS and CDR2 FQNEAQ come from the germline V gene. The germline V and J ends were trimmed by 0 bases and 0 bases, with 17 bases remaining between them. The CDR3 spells CASSLALIRRGLNTEAFF. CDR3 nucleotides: TGTGCCAGCAGCTTAGCGCTAATTCGTCGGGGTTTGAACACTGAAGCTTTCTTT.

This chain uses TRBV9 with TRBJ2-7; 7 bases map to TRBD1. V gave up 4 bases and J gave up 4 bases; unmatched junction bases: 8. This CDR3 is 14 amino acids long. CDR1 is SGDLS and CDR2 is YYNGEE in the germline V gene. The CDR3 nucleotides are TGTGCCAGCAGCTCGGGACAGCTTCTTTACGAGCAGTACTTC. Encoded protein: CASSSGQLLYEQYF.

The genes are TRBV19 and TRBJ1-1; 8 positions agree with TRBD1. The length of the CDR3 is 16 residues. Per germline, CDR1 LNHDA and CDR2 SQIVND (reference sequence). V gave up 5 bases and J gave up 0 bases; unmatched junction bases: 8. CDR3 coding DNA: TGTGCCAGTAGTGCGGACAGGGATATTGTGAACACTGAAGCTTTCTTT. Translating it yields CASSADRDIVNTEAFF. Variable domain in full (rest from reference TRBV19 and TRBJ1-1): DGGITQSPKYLFRKEGQNVTLSCEQNLNHDAMYWYRQDPGQGLRLIYYSQIVNDFQKGDIAEGYSVSREKKESFPLTVTSAQKNPTAFYLCASSADRDIVNTEAFFGQGTRLTVV.

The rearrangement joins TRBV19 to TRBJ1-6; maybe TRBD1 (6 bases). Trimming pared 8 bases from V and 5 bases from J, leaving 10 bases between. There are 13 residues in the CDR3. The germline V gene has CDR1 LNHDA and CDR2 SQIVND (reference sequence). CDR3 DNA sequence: TGTGCCAGTGCGGACAGAGATAATTCACCCCTCCACTTT. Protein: CASADRDNSPLHF.

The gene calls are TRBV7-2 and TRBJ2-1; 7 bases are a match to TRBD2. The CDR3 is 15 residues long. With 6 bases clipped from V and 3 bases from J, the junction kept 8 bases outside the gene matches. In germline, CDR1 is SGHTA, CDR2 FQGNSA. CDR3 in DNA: TGTGCCAGCAGTCTCTCCGGGGGGTACTACAATGAGCAGTTCTTC. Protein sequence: CASSLSGGYYNEQFF.

CDR3 sequence reads: CASGFHLATGGLDMNTEAFF. CDR3 sequence (DNA): TGTGCTAGTGGTTTCCACCTGGCGACAGGGGGGTTAGACATGAACACTGAAGCTTTCTTT. The chain carries TRBV12-5 and TRBJ1-1; 9 bases align to TRBD1. CDR1 is LGHNT, CDR2 FRNRAP, per germline. CDR3 length equals 20 residues. V gave up 3 bases and J gave up 0 bases; unmatched junction bases: 17.

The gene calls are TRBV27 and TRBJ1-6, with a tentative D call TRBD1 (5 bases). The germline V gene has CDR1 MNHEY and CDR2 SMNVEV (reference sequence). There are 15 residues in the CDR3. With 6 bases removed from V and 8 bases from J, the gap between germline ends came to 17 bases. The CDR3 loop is CASRVGGGTYSPLHF. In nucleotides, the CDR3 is TGTGCCAGCAGGGTGGGGGGAGGGACCTATTCACCCCTCCACTTT.

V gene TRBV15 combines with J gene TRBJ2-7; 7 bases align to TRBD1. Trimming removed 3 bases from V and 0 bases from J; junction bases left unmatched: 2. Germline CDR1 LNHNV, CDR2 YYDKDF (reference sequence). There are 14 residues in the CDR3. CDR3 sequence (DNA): TGTGCCACCAGCAGCCCAGGGGGCTCCTACGAGCAGTACTTC. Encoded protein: CATSSPGGSYEQYF.

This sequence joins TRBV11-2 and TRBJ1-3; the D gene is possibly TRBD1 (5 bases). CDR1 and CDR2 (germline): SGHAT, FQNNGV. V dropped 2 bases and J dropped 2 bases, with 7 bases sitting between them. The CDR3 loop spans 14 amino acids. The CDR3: CASSLIRAGNTIYF. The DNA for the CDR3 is TGTGCCAGCAGCTTAATCAGGGCTGGAAACACCATATATTTT. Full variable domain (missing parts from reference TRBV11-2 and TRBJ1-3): EAGVAQSPRYKIIEKRQSVAFWCNPISGHATLYWYQQILGQGPKLLIQFQNNGVVDDSQLPKDRFSAERLKGVDSTLKIQPAKLEDSAVYLCASSLIRAGNTIYFGEGSWLTVV.

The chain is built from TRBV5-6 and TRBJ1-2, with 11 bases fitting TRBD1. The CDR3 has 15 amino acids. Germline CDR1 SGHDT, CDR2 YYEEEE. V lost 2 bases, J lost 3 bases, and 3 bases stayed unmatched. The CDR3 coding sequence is TGTGCCAGCAGCTTCAGGGGACAGGGGGACTATGGCTACACCTTC. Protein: CASSFRGQGDYGYTF.

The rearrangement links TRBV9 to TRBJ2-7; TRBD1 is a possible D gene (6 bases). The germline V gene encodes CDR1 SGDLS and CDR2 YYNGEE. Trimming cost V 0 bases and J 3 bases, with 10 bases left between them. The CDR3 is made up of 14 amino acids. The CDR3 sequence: CASSVAEQGYEQYF. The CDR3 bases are TGTGCCAGCAGCGTAGCTGAACAGGGCTACGAGCAGTACTTC.

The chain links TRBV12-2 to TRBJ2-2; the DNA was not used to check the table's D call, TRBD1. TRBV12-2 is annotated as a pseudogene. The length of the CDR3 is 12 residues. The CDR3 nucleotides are TGTGCAAGTCGCCAGGTAGGCGGGGAGCTGTTTTTT. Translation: CASRQVGGELFF.

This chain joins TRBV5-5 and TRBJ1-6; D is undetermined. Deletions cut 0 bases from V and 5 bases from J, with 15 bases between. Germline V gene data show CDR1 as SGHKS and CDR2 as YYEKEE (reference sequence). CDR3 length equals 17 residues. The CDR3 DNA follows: TGTGCCAGCAGCTTGGAAGGGCGGGCACGGGATAATTCACCCCTCCACTTT. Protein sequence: CASSLEGRARDNSPLHF.

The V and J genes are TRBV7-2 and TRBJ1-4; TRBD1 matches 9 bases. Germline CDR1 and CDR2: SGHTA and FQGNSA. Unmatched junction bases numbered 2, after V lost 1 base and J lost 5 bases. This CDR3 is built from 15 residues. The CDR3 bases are TGTGCCAGCAGCTTAGTAGGACAGGGGAATGAAAAACTGTTTTTT. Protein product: CASSLVGQGNEKLFF.